The sequence of this T cell receptor (beta chain) was determined in a study of blood T cell repertoires in COVID-19. V lost 2 bases, J lost 5 bases, and 10 bases stayed unmatched. This CDR3 comprises 18 residues. CDR1 and CDR2 from the germline V gene are SGHRS and YFSETQ. Assay used: immunoSEQ multiplex PCR; TCRdb lists only in-frame clones, some missing. The data show 55,000 to 80,000 clones, about 74% seen once. The receptor was isolated from a woman aged 80 or older with acute or convalescent COVID-19. The rearrangement joins TRBV5-1 to TRBJ2-1; TRBD2 matches 13 bases. What was sequenced was peripheral blood. CDR3 in DNA: TGCGCCAGCAGCTTCTCCCCCCAGACTAGCGGGAGGAACAATGAGCAGTTCTTC. Protein product: CASSFSPQTSGRNNEQFF.